The 6 T cell receptor beta chains listed next were all sequenced from one sample in a study of T-cell reconstitution after alpha-beta-depleted transplantation in children. Unique molecular identifiers were used to barcode this TCRbeta library. TCRdb re-called the PCR reads through MiXCR, storing one row per CDR3 protein. This table has under 100,000 distinct CDR3 sequences, around a sixth appearing once. Sequenced material: PBMCs, mostly from graft donor cells, taken 180 days after TCRalphabeta/CD19-depleted stem cell transplant. The receptors were gathered from a male patient aged 2-15 years who had a stem cell transplant for acute lymphoblastic leukemia, so the T cells may come from the graft donor.

Worth noting for this clonotype: One end of the junction is discordant with germline, which a read error may explain. The gene calls are TRBV20-1 and TRBJ2-7; D gene uncertain. The CDR3 length is 18 residues. The germline V gene has CDR1 DFQATT and CDR2 SNEGSKA (reference sequence). The CDR3 DNA reads as TGCAGTGCAAGAGATACTCAGCCGGGCCCACAACGGGTAGGCGAGCAGTACTTC. This codes for CSARDTQPGPQRVGEQYF.

J is TRBJ2-3 and V is TRBV7-9; 12 nucleotides match TRBD2. The germline V gene has CDR1 SEHNR and CDR2 FQNEAQ (reference sequence). The CDR3 is made up of 15 amino acids. V lost 0 bases, J lost 5 bases, and 0 bases stayed unmatched. DNA of the CDR3: TGTGCCAGCAGCTTAGCGGGACTAGCGGGAGATACGCAGTATTTT. Translation gives CASSLAGLAGDTQYF. The whole variable domain, remainder taken from reference TRBV7-9 and TRBJ2-3, is DTGVSQNPRHKITKRGQNVTFRCDPISEHNRLYWYRQTLGQGPEFLTYFQNEAQLEKSRLLSDRFSAERPKGSFSTLEIQRTEQGDSAMYLCASSLAGLAGDTQYFGPGTRLTVL.

The chain recombines TRBV11-2 with TRBJ2-1, with 12 bases identical to TRBD2. This CDR3 is built from 15 residues. V lost 5 bases, J lost 5 bases, and 4 bases stayed unmatched. Germline CDR1 SGHAT, CDR2 FQNNGV. The CDR3 loop reads CASSPRLAGDNEQFF. CDR3 DNA sequence: TGTGCCAGCAGCCCCAGACTAGCGGGGGACAATGAGCAGTTCTTC.

The rearrangement joins TRBV6-2 or TRBV6-3 to TRBJ2-4; D possibly uses TRBD1 or TRBD2 (5 bases each). The V gene lost 6 bases and the J gene lost 7 bases, with 19 bases spanning the gap. Germline CDR1 is MNHEY and CDR2 is SVGEGT. This CDR3 is 15 amino acids long. The CDR3 protein is CASRAIQDFGNIQYF. The CDR3 DNA sequence: TGTGCCAGCAGGGCGATACAGGACTTTGGGAACATTCAGTACTTC.

Relative to its sample, this clonotype is medium-sized. The junction differs from germline at one of its ends, possibly a read error. The genes are TRBV15 and TRBJ2-7; 7 bases agree with TRBD1. In germline, CDR1 is LNHNV, CDR2 YYDKDF (reference sequence). This CDR3 spans 12 amino acids. This chain's CDR3 is CATSRDTGTVVF. The CDR3 bases are TGTGCCACCAGCAGAGATACCGGGACAGTCGTCTTC.

This clonotype was seen only a few times. This chain links TRBV11-2 with TRBJ2-1; possible D gene TRBD1, 6 bases. The CDR3 has 17 amino acids. Germline V gives CDR1 SGHAT, CDR2 FQNNGV. V was cut by 1 base and J by 0 bases, with 13 bases left in between. The CDR3 reads CASSLGIQGSSYNEQFF. For the CDR3, the DNA is TGTGCCAGCAGCTTAGGGATACAGGGTAGCTCCTACAATGAGCAGTTCTTC.